These T cell receptor beta chains were read from a single sample in a study of shared clonotypes between healthy human individuals. Profiling relied on immunoSEQ multiplex PCR, and the TCRdb table lists in-frame clones only, not all of them. The sample consists of 2 million to 3 million clones, under 95% of them appearing once. The sequencing input was naive CD4+ T cells from PBMCs. The receptors originated from a man aged 18 to 30 in good health. Some clones in this sample may be carry-over from other donors' samples. CDR3s include the opening cysteine and the closing phenylalanine or tryptophan. Each record gives: J gene, D gene, clone size, V gene, CDR3 protein, CDR3 DNA. The D gene is left open where the match is weak. Some rows have no size entry. The others give once, few or many, or a class for an expanded clone.

j_gene: TRBJ2-5
d_gene: -
abundance: once
v_gene: TRBV28
CDR3aa: CASSLPGETQYF
CDR3nt: TGTGCCAGCAGTTTACCAGGGGAGACCCAGTACTTC

j_gene: TRBJ1-1
d_gene: -
abundance: -
v_gene: TRBV7-9
CDR3aa: CASSTGTAEAFF
CDR3nt: TGTGCCAGCAGCACCGGGACCGCCGAAGCTTTCTTT

j_gene: TRBJ2-3
d_gene: -
abundance: -
v_gene: TRBV7-6
CDR3aa: CASSLGGSPWDTQYF
CDR3nt: TGTGCCAGCAGCTTAGGAGGAAGTCCGTGGGATACGCAGTATTTT

j_gene: TRBJ2-6
d_gene: -
abundance: once
v_gene: TRBV6-1
CDR3aa: CASSEGPGRSGANVLTF
CDR3nt: TGTGCCAGCAGTGAAGGACCAGGGAGGTCGGGGGCCAACGTCCTGACTTTC

j_gene: TRBJ1-5
d_gene: -
abundance: -
v_gene: TRBV5-1
CDR3aa: CASSASGLSGQPQHF
CDR3nt: TGCGCCAGCAGCGCTTCAGGGTTGTCGGGTCAGCCCCAGCATTTT

j_gene: TRBJ2-7
d_gene: -
abundance: -
v_gene: TRBV28
CDR3aa: CASSLPKPPWEQYF
CDR3nt: TGTGCCAGCAGTTTACCGAAGCCCCCTTGGGAGCAGTACTTC

j_gene: TRBJ2-1
d_gene: -
abundance: -
v_gene: TRBV28
CDR3aa: CASSLEGTRGQFF
CDR3nt: TGTGCCAGCAGTTTAGAAGGGACCCGAGGGCAGTTCTTC

j_gene: TRBJ1-1
d_gene: -
abundance: -
v_gene: TRBV6-5
CDR3aa: CASSTANTEAFF
CDR3nt: TGTGCCAGCAGTACAGCCAACACTGAAGCTTTCTTT

j_gene: TRBJ2-7
d_gene: -
abundance: -
v_gene: TRBV5-1
CDR3aa: CASSGGTVLVGEQYF
CDR3nt: TGCGCCAGCAGCGGGGGGACGGTGCTTGTGGGCGAGCAGTACTTC

j_gene: TRBJ2-2
d_gene: TRBD1
abundance: -
v_gene: TRBV30
CDR3aa: CACSGQGILVELFF
CDR3nt: TGTGCCTGCAGCGGACAGGGGATTTTGGTGGAGCTGTTTTTT

j_gene: TRBJ1-2
d_gene: TRBD1
abundance: once
v_gene: TRBV5-1
CDR3aa: CASSLTGERGYGYTF
CDR3nt: TGCGCCAGCAGCTTAACAGGGGAGAGGGGCTATGGCTACACCTTC

j_gene: TRBJ2-3
d_gene: -
abundance: -
v_gene: TRBV15
CDR3aa: CATSRDWGQSTDTQYF
CDR3nt: TGTGCCACCAGCAGAGATTGGGGCCAGAGCACAGATACGCAGTATTTT

j_gene: TRBJ2-1
d_gene: -
abundance: -
v_gene: TRBV4-1
CDR3aa: CASSQALASYNEQFF
CDR3nt: TGCGCCAGCAGCCAAGCCCTAGCTTCCTACAATGAGCAGTTCTTC

j_gene: TRBJ2-7
d_gene: -
abundance: -
v_gene: TRBV5-6
CDR3aa: CASSFGVGEQYF
CDR3nt: TGTGCCAGCAGCTTCGGGGTGGGTGAGCAGTACTTC

j_gene: TRBJ2-1
d_gene: -
abundance: -
v_gene: TRBV28
CDR3aa: CASRPSGLSYNEQFF
CDR3nt: TGTGCCAGCAGACCCTCGGGACTCTCCTACAATGAGCAGTTCTTC

j_gene: TRBJ1-2
d_gene: -
abundance: -
v_gene: TRBV28
CDR3aa: CASSLNPIGYTF
CDR3nt: TGTGCCAGCAGTTTAAACCCTATAGGCTACACCTTC

j_gene: TRBJ1-2
d_gene: -
abundance: -
v_gene: TRBV7-9
CDR3aa: CASSPPGGNHGYTF
CDR3nt: TGTGCCAGCAGCCCGCCCGGGGGTAACCATGGCTACACCTTC

j_gene: TRBJ2-7
d_gene: -
abundance: -
v_gene: TRBV21-1
CDR3aa: CASSKGKGGPYEQYF
CDR3nt: TGTGCCAGCAGCAAAGGTAAGGGCGGACCCTACGAGCAGTACTTC

j_gene: TRBJ2-1
d_gene: -
abundance: -
v_gene: TRBV7-9
CDR3aa: CASRLPPQTPKPYNEQFF
CDR3nt: TGTGCCAGCAGGTTACCTCCCCAAACCCCGAAACCCTACAATGAGCAGTTCTTC

j_gene: TRBJ2-5
d_gene: TRBD1
abundance: -
v_gene: TRBV28
CDR3aa: CASSSPRTGGVAETQYF
CDR3nt: TGTGCCAGCAGTTCCCCAAGGACAGGGGGTGTAGCAGAGACCCAGTACTTC

j_gene: TRBJ1-2
d_gene: TRBD1
abundance: -
v_gene: TRBV4-3
CDR3aa: CANRDRRKSEGTYGYTF
CDR3nt: TGCGCCAACAGGGACAGGAGGAAATCAGAGGGGACGTATGGCTACACCTTC

j_gene: TRBJ1-1
d_gene: -
abundance: -
v_gene: TRBV5-1
CDR3aa: CASSLGSTANTEAFF
CDR3nt: TGCGCCAGCAGCTTGGGGTCCACCGCTAACACTGAAGCTTTCTTT

j_gene: TRBJ1-2
d_gene: TRBD1
abundance: few
v_gene: TRBV30
CDR3aa: CAWSVESRTGGYTF
CDR3nt: TGTGCCTGGAGTGTAGAGTCCCGGACAGGGGGCTACACCTTC

j_gene: TRBJ2-5
d_gene: -
abundance: -
v_gene: TRBV12-5
CDR3aa: CASGLVHGSGGQETQYF
CDR3nt: TGTGCTAGTGGTTTGGTACATGGTAGCGGAGGTCAAGAGACCCAGTACTTC

j_gene: TRBJ2-3
d_gene: -
abundance: -
v_gene: TRBV7-8
CDR3aa: CASSLAPGGDTQYF
CDR3nt: TGTGCCAGCAGCTTAGCTCCCGGGGGAGATACGCAGTATTTT

j_gene: TRBJ2-7
d_gene: -
abundance: -
v_gene: TRBV5-8
CDR3aa: CASSLSRYEQYF
CDR3nt: TGTGCCAGCAGCTTGTCGCGGTACGAGCAGTACTTC

j_gene: TRBJ1-1
d_gene: -
abundance: -
v_gene: TRBV6-6
CDR3aa: CASTGTQNTEAFF
CDR3nt: TGTGCCAGCACCGGGACACAGAACACTGAAGCTTTCTTT

j_gene: TRBJ2-7
d_gene: TRBD1
abundance: -
v_gene: TRBV15
CDR3aa: CATSRDLGTGGYEQYF
CDR3nt: TGTGCCACCAGCAGAGATCTTGGGACAGGGGGGTACGAGCAGTACTTC

j_gene: TRBJ2-7
d_gene: TRBD2
abundance: -
v_gene: TRBV6-6
CDR3aa: CASSPTSGSYEQYF
CDR3nt: TGTGCCAGCAGTCCGACTAGCGGGAGCTACGAGCAGTACTTC

j_gene: TRBJ1-1
d_gene: -
abundance: -
v_gene: TRBV7-2
CDR3aa: CASSLMGPPAEAFF
CDR3nt: TGTGCCAGCAGCTTAATGGGACCCCCGGCTGAAGCTTTCTTT

j_gene: TRBJ2-3
d_gene: TRBD2
abundance: -
v_gene: TRBV7-9
CDR3aa: CASSFTSGSETDTQYF
CDR3nt: TGTGCCAGCAGTTTCACTAGCGGGAGTGAGACAGATACGCAGTATTTT

j_gene: TRBJ2-7
d_gene: -
abundance: -
v_gene: TRBV6-1
CDR3aa: CASSARTGPPYEQYF
CDR3nt: TGTGCCAGCAGTGCACGAACAGGGCCTCCCTACGAGCAGTACTTC

j_gene: TRBJ2-1
d_gene: -
abundance: -
v_gene: TRBV9
CDR3aa: CASSVRPSNNEQFF
CDR3nt: TGTGCCAGCAGCGTACGGCCCTCAAACAATGAGCAGTTCTTC

j_gene: TRBJ2-2
d_gene: TRBD2
abundance: -
v_gene: TRBV5-1
CDR3aa: CASSFRTSGRDNTGELFF
CDR3nt: TGCGCCAGCAGCTTCCGGACTAGCGGGAGGGATAACACCGGGGAGCTGTTTTTT

j_gene: TRBJ1-5
d_gene: TRBD1
abundance: -
v_gene: TRBV28
CDR3aa: CASSLLKGRQGARGQPQHF
CDR3nt: TGTGCCAGCAGTTTACTAAAGGGCCGACAGGGGGCAAGGGGTCAGCCCCAGCATTTT